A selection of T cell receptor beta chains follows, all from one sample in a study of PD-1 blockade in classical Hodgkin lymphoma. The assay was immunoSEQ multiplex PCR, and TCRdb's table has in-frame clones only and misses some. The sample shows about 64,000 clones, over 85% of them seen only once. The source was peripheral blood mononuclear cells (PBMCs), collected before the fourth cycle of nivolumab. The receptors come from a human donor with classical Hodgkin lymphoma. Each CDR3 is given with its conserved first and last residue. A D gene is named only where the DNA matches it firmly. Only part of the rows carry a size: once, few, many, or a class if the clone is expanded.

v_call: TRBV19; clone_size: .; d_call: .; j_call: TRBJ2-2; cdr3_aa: CASQMGAYTGELFF; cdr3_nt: TGTGCCAGCCAGATGGGGGCATACACCGGGGAGCTGTTTTTT
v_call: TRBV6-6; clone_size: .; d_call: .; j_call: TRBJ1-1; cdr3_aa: CASSLMSGTEAFF; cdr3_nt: TGTGCCAGCAGTCTTATGAGCGGTACTGAAGCTTTCTTT
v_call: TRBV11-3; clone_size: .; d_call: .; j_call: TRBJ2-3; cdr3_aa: CASSQRPGKGTDTQYF; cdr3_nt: TGTGCCAGCAGCCAACGGCCGGGGAAGGGCACAGATACGCAGTATTTT
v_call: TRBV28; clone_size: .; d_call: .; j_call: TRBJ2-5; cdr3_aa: CASSELGVGETQYF; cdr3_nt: TGTGCCAGCAGTGAGCTCGGGGTTGGGGAGACCCAGTACTTC
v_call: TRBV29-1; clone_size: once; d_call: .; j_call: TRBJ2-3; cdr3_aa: CSSSGDTQYF; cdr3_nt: TGCAGCTCATCGGGAGATACGCAGTATTTT
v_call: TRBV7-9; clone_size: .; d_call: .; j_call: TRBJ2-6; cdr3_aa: CASSFSGSGANVLTF; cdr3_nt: TGTGCCAGCAGCTTCTCGGGATCTGGGGCCAACGTCCTGACTTTC
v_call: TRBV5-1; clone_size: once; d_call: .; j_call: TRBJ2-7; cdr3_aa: CASSPGTISYEQYF; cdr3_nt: TGCGCCAGCAGCCCCGGGACAATCTCCTACGAGCAGTACTTC
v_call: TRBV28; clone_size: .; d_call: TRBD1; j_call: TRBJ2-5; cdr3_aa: CASSLWGTGQETQYF; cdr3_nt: TGTGCCAGCAGTTTATGGGGGACAGGTCAAGAGACCCAGTACTTC
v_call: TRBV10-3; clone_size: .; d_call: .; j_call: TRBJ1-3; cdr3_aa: CASPTTGNSGNTIYF; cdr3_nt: TGTGCCAGCCCTACTACAGGGAACTCTGGAAACACCATATATTTT
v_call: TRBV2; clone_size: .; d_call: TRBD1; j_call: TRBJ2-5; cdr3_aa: CASSDARTGQETQYF; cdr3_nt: TGTGCCAGCAGTGACGCTCGGACAGGGCAGGAGACCCAGTACTTC
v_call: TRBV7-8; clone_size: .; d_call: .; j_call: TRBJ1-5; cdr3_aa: CASSQRDTPTMQHF; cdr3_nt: TGTGCCAGCAGCCAACGGGACACCCCTACTATGCAGCATTTT
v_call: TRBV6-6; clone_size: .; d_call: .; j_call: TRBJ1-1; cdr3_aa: CASTLDPNTEAFF; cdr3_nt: TGTGCCAGCACTCTCGACCCGAACACTGAAGCTTTCTTT
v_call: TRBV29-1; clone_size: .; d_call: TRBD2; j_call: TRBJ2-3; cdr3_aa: CSVEDWEGWQYF; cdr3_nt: TGCAGCGTTGAAGATTGGGAGGGGTGGCAGTATTTT
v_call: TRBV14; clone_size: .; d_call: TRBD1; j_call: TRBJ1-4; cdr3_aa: CASSQVGTENEKLFF; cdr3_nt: TGTGCCAGCAGCCAAGTTGGGACAGAAAATGAAAAACTGTTTTTT
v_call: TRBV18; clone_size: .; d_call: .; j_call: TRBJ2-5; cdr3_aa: CASSPRTERETQYF; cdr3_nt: TGTGCCAGCTCACCACGGACCGAGAGAGAGACCCAGTACTTC
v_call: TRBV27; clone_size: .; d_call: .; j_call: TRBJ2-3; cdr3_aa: CASSFYRSDTQYF; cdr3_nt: TGTGCCAGCAGTTTTTATCGGTCAGATACGCAGTATTTT
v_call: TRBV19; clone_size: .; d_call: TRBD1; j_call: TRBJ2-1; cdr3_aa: CASSTEGQGGEQFF; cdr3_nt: TGTGCCAGTAGTACTGAGGGACAGGGGGGCGAGCAGTTCTTC
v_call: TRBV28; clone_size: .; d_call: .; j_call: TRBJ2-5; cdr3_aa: CASSLLGRHQYF; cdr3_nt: TGTGCCAGCAGTTTATTAGGGCGGCACCAGTACTTC
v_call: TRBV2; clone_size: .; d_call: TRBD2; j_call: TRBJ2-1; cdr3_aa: CASSASGAGGHNEQFF; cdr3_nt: TGTGCCAGCAGTGCATCGGGAGCGGGAGGCCACAATGAGCAGTTCTTC
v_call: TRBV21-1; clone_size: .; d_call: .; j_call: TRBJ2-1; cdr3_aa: CASSNRQRENNEQFF; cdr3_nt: TGTGCCAGCAGCAATCGCCAGCGGGAAAACAATGAGCAGTTCTTC
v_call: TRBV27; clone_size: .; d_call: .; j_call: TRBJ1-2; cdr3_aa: CASSLAGSNYGYTF; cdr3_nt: TGTGCCAGCAGTTTAGCAGGGTCTAACTATGGCTACACCTTC
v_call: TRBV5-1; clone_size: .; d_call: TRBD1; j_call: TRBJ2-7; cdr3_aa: CASSLVQGTYEQYF; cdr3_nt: TGCGCCAGCAGCTTGGTACAGGGGACCTACGAGCAGTACTTC
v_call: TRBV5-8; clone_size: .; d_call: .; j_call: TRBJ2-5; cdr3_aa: CASGLETQYF; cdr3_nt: TGTGCCAGCGGGTTGGAGACCCAGTACTTC
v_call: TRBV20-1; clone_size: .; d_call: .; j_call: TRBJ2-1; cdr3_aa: CSASRKDEQFF; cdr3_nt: TGCAGTGCTAGCCGTAAGGATGAGCAGTTCTTC
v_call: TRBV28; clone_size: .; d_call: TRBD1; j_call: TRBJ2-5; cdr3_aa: CASSSPPHDRGETQYF; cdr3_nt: TGTGCCAGCAGTTCTCCCCCACACGACAGGGGAGAGACCCAGTACTTC
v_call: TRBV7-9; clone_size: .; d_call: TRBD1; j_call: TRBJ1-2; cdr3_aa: CASSLGQFGYGYTF; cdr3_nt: TGTGCCAGCAGCTTGGGACAGTTTGGCTATGGCTACACCTTC
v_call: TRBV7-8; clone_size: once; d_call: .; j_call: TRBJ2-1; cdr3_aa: CASRRPGGNEQFF; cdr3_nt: TGTGCCAGCAGGCGACCTGGAGGGAATGAGCAGTTCTTC
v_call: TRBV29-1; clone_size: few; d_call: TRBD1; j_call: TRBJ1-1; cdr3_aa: CSADRTGNTEAFF; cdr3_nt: TGCAGCGCCGACCGGACAGGGAACACTGAAGCTTTCTTT
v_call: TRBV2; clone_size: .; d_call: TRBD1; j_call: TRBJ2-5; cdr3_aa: CASSLGQPYF; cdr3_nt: TGTGCCAGCAGCCTGGGACAGCCCTACTTC
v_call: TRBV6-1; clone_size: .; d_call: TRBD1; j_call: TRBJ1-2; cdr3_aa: CASSEAYGTGEGGYTF; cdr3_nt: TGTGCCAGCAGTGAAGCCTACGGGACAGGGGAAGGCGGCTACACCTTC
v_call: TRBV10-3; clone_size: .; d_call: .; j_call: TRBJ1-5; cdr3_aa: CAISESGNNQPQHF; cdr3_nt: TGTGCCATCAGTGAAAGCGGAAATAATCAGCCCCAGCATTTT
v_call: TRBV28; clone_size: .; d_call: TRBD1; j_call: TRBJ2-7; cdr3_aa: CASSTPGTGDYEQYF; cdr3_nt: TGTGCCAGCAGTACTCCCGGGACAGGGGACTACGAGCAGTACTTC
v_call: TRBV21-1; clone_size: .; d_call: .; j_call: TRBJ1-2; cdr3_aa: CASNPSDKNYGYTF; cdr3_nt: TGTGCCAGCAACCCCTCTGACAAGAACTATGGCTACACCTTC
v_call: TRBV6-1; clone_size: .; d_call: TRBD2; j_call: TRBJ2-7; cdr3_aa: CASSEGLAGLSYEQYF; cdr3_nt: TGTGCCAGCAGTGAAGGACTAGCGGGTCTCTCCTACGAGCAGTACTTC
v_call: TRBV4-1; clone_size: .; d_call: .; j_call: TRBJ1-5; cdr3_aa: CASSQRDLNQPQHF; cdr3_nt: TGCGCCAGCAGCCAGCGGGACCTAAATCAGCCCCAGCATTTT
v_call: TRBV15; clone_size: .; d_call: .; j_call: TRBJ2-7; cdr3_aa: CAASARLEDYEQYF; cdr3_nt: TGTGCCGCCAGCGCACGACTAGAGGACTACGAGCAGTACTTC
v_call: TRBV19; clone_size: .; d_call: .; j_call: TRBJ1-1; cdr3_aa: CASMATFTEAFF; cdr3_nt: TGTGCCAGTATGGCCACCTTCACTGAAGCTTTCTTT
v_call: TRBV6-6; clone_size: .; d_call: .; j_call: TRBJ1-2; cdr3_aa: CASSWSSGYGYTF; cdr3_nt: TGTGCCAGCAGTTGGTCATCTGGCTATGGCTACACCTTC
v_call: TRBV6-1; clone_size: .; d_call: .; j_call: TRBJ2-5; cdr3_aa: CASSEGKGRWETQYF; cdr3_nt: TGTGCCAGCAGTGAAGGGAAGGGAAGGTGGGAGACCCAGTACTTC